This paragraph covers one TCR beta chain sequence. The data originate from a study of blood T cell repertoires in COVID-19. Overall study: Researchers got acute and convalescent COVID-19 samples from the United States, Italy and Spain.

The Seattle site enrolled patients during active infection and followed them longitudinally. CDR3 size: 17 residues. Source study methods: Amplification from reference gene primers served as the basis for estimated nucleated cell counts. Libraries were prepared by immunoSEQ multiplex PCR; TCRdb keeps only in-frame clonotypes and omits some of them. V and J calls and clone size are those listed in that table; D and trimming were worked out from the DNA. The sample contains approximately 140,000 clones, around 90% of which appear only once. This rearrangement joins TRBV21-1 to TRBJ1-2. TRBV21-1 is a pseudogene. The sequencing sample was made of peripheral blood. The sequence was collected from a human donor with COVID-19, enrolled during active disease. The donor label of this sample is uncertain. CDR3 region: CASRLSKGARRNYGYTF. DNA of the CDR3: TGTGCCAGCAGATTGAGTAAGGGAGCTCGGCGAAACTATGGCTACACCTTC.